This TCR beta chain is from a study of Ad26.COV2.S vaccination and SARS-CoV-2 variants. The study's findings and limits: The TCR breadth and depth analyses may have produced an underestimate of total T cell responses.

Specified treatment: about 20 received Ad26.COV2.S at low or high dose, single or two shots; 5 received placebo; per-sample allocation not given. Sampling was performed 63 days after the first vaccine or placebo injection. Sequenced by immunoSEQ multiplex PCR; TCRdb stores in-frame clones only, minus some. The table lists hundreds of thousands of clones, over 75% of them singletons. As to this clone: Its target is unknown.

This TCR came from a person between 18 and 65 years old who received the Ad26.COV2.S COVID-19 vaccine or a placebo. The material was peripheral blood, obtained in a trial of Ad26.COV2.S vaccine versus placebo.

CDR3 residues: CASSRNRDRVYSEAFF. In DNA, the CDR3 is TGTGCCAGCAGCCGTAACCGGGACAGGGTTTATTCTGAAGCTTTCTTT. V is TRBV5-6 and J is TRBJ1-1, with 9 positions matching TRBD1. The germline gives CDR1 SGHDT, CDR2 YYEEEE. The V and J ends lost 4 bases and 6 bases, in that order; junction bases with no gene match: 13. This CDR3 region has 16 residues.